This T cell receptor (beta chain) was found in a study of neoadjuvant nivolumab and ipilimumab in lung cancer. Study conclusions and caveats: TCR richness and clonality were higher in tumors than adjacent uninvolved lung. From pretherapy to surgery, tumor richness and clonality rose with dual therapy.

The V segment lost 0 bases and the J segment 5 bases; nucleotides outside the gene matches: 5. This CDR3 has 15 amino acids. Germline CDR1 SGDLS, CDR2 YYNGEE. Sequencing used immunoSEQ multiplex PCR; TCRdb keeps in-frame clones, though not all of them. The data contain about 26,000 clones, 65% to 85% of them singletons. On this clone itself: Antigen specificity is unknown.

The chain joins TRBV9 to TRBJ2-5; TRBD2 matches 9 bases. The receptor was derived from an adult with non-small cell lung cancer. The sample consisted of peripheral blood, taken before neoadjuvant nivolumab, alone or with ipilimumab. This CDR3 is CASSVAAGGRETQYF. CDR3 coding DNA: TGTGCCAGCAGCGTAGCGGCGGGGGGGCGGGAGACCCAGTACTTC.